Listed below are T cell receptor beta chains from one sample, sequenced in a study of shared clonotypes between healthy human individuals. The repertoire was sequenced with immunoSEQ multiplex PCR; TCRdb's copy has only in-frame clones and lacks some. The table lists about 1.1 million clones, roughly 77% of them singletons, with 0.89% in the top ten. The specimen was memory CD4+ T cells from PBMCs. The receptors stem from a young man in good health. Some clones in this sample may be carry-over from other donors' samples. The CDR3 runs from the conserved cysteine through the conserved F or W. The D gene is left open where the match is weak. Part of the rows lack a size; the others show once, few, many or a class for expanded clones.

-,TRBV6-6,TRBJ1-1,-,CASSYSLGIGTEAFF,TGTGCCAGCAGTTACAGTTTAGGGATCGGCACTGAAGCTTTCTTT
-,TRBV2,TRBJ1-1,-,CASSEGGTNTEAFF,TGTGCCAGCAGTGAAGGGGGGACCAACACTGAAGCTTTCTTT
-,TRBV2,TRBJ2-7,-,CARGEAHSYEQYF,TGTGCCAGAGGGGAGGCTCACTCCTACGAGCAGTACTTC
-,TRBV27,TRBJ2-3,-,CASSLRATDTQYF,TGTGCCAGCAGCCTCCGGGCCACAGATACGCAGTATTTT
-,TRBV7-2,TRBJ2-2,-,CASSTHTGELFF,TGTGCCAGCAGCACTCACACCGGGGAGCTGTTTTTT
-,TRBV7-2,TRBJ1-2,once,CASRSDSTYGYTF,TGTGCCAGCAGATCGGACAGCACCTATGGCTACACCTTC
-,TRBV13,TRBJ2-3,-,CASSAYEADTQYF,TGTGCCAGCAGCGCTTATGAAGCAGATACGCAGTATTTT
-,TRBV7-3,TRBJ1-1,few,CASSADGGLTEAFF,TGTGCCAGCAGCGCGGACGGAGGCCTTACTGAAGCTTTCTTT
TRBD2,TRBV28,TRBJ2-1,few,CASSRSGSRPYNEQFF,TGTGCCAGCAGCCGTAGCGGGAGTAGACCTTACAATGAGCAGTTCTTC
-,TRBV7-9,TRBJ2-5,-,CASSRGLGETQYF,TGTGCCAGCAGCCGGGGACTTGGAGAGACCCAGTACTTC
TRBD2,TRBV5-4,TRBJ2-3,-,CASSLTSGSSTQYF,TGTGCCAGCAGCTTGACTAGCGGGAGTTCGACGCAGTATTTT
-,TRBV6-1,TRBJ2-6,-,CASTVRLAGANVLTF,TGTGCCAGCACCGTCCGGTTGGCTGGGGCCAACGTCCTGACTTTC